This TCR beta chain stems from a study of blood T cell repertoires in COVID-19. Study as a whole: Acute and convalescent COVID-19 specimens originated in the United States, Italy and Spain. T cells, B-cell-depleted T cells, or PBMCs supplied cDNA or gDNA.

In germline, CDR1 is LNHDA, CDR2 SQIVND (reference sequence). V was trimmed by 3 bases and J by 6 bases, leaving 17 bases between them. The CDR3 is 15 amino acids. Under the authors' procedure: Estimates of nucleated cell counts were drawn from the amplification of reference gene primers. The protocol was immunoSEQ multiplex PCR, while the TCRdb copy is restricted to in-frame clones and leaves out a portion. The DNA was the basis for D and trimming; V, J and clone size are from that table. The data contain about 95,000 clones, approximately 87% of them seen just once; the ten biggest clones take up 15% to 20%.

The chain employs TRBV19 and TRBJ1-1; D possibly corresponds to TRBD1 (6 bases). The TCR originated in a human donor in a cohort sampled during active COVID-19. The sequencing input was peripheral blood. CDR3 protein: CASSIWGRGGSEAFF. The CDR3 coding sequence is TGTGCCAGTAGTATTTGGGGCAGGGGCGGCTCTGAAGCTTTCTTT. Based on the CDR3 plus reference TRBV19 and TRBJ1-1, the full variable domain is DGGITQSPKYLFRKEGQNVTLSCEQNLNHDAMYWYRQDPGQGLRLIYYSQIVNDFQKGDIAEGYSVSREKKESFPLTVTSAQKNPTAFYLCASSIWGRGGSEAFFGQGTRLTVV.